This T cell receptor beta chain was obtained from a study of cytomegalovirus exposure and HLA in healthy donors. Of note for this clone: The antigen is not known.

Study-wide results and limits: The authors listed 164 TCR beta chains as cytomegalovirus-associated.

This PCR relied on a set of 60 Vbeta primers and 13 Jbeta primers. Clones were sequenced by immunoSEQ multiplex PCR, and TCRdb holds only the in-frame ones, with some missing. Of about 140,000 clones in the sample, around 90% were seen once. V was shortened by 4 bases and J by 3 bases, with 12 bases between the two germline ends. This CDR3 spans 14 amino acids. Germline-derived CDR1 and CDR2 are SQVTM and ANQGSEA. This TCR came from a woman between 40 and 55 years old in good health and CMV-seronegative. Specimen: PBMCs. The rearrangement joins TRBV29-1 to TRBJ2-2, with D perhaps TRBD1 (6 bases). The CDR3 region is CSVGIQGDTGELFF. The CDR3, as DNA: TGCAGCGTTGGGATACAGGGCGACACCGGGGAGCTGTTTTTT.